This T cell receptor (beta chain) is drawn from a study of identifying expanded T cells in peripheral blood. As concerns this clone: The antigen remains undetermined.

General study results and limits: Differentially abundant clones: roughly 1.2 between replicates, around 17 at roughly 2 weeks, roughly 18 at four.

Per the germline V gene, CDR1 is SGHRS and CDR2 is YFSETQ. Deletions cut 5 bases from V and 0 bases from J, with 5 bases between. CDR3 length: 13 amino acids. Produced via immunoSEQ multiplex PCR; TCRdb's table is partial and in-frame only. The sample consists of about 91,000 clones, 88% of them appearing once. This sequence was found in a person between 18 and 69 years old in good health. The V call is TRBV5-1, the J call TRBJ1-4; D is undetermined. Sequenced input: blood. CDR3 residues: CASRLATNEKLFF. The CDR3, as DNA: TGCGCCAGCAGACTGGCAACTAATGAAAAACTGTTTTTT.